This entry features one T cell receptor (beta chain) sequence. Antigen specificity is unknown. Splitting the CD4+ cells yielded a CD45RA+ naive subset and a CD45RA-negative memory subset. V lost 1 base and J 8 bases, leaving 14 bases between the germline ends. The CDR3 covers 15 residues. Germline V gene lookup returns CDR1 MGHRA and CDR2 YSYEKL. This sample stems from a study of shared clonotypes between healthy human individuals. Overall study results and limits: In contrast to clonotypes shared by all four donors, non-shared clonotypes had lower generation probabilities. Shared clonotypes: about 4.6% naive CD4, roughly 3.5% naive CD8, 2% to 2.5% memory CD4, under 0.45% memory CD8. Limitation of the genetic and exposure-history diversity represented came from the few donors.

Repertoires were generated with immunoSEQ multiplex PCR, while TCRdb's copy carries only in-frame clones and drops some. The sample has over a million clones; about 70% are singletons. This sequence was found in a man between 18 and 35 years old in good health. The sequencing sample was made of memory CD4+ T cells sorted from blood. Subset denoted: CD45RA-negative fraction. This chain joins TRBV4-1 and TRBJ1-4; weak D call: TRBD1 (6 bases). The CDR3 loop reads CASSQGTAAGEKLFF. Written as DNA, the CDR3 is TGCGCCAGCAGCCAAGGGACAGCTGCGGGGGAAAAACTGTTTTTT.